This TCR beta chain was identified during a study of CD8 T cells in Susac syndrome. Random hexamers were used to reverse transcribe roughly 0.5 to 1 ug of RNA. MiXCR, applied by TCRdb to the immunoSEQ multiplex PCR reads, yields one record per CDR3 protein. Of some 77,000 distinct CDR3 sequences listed, 93% are singletons. This clonotype came up once. This CDR3 region has 15 residues. CDR1 and CDR2 from the germline V gene are KGHSH and LQKENI. The germline V and J ends were trimmed by 3 bases and 1 base, with 10 bases remaining between them. Sequenced: CD4+ T cells from PBMCs. The rearrangement joins TRBV18 to TRBJ1-5; D uncertain. The receptor's source is a human donor with Susac syndrome. The DNA of the CDR3 is TGTGCCAGCTCACCCGACTGGGAAAGCAATCAGCCCCAGCATTTT. It is translated as CASSPDWESNQPQHF. Combining the CDR3 with reference TRBV18 and TRBJ1-5 gives the whole variable domain NAGVMQNPRHLVRRRGQEARLRCSPMKGHSHVYWYRQLPEEGLKFMVYLQKENIIDESGMPKERFSAEFPKEGPSILRIQQVVRGDSAAYFCASSPDWESNQPQHFGDGTRLSIL.